This T cell receptor beta chain was observed in a study of cytomegalovirus exposure and HLA in healthy donors (dated by TCRdb to the late 2010s). Looking at the study overall: An earlier analysis of roughly 500 of the donors reported roughly 300 Gb of sequence data and 117 million unique TCR beta sequences obtained from roughly 170 million T cells. An early release that covered about 600 HLA-typed donors contained about 300 gigabases of sequencing data and around 85 million unique TCR sequences. Of the roughly 400 genotyped donors, about 80% fell in the genetic ancestry cluster associated with self-reported Caucasian donors. The study aimed to test whether signatures of past pathogen exposure could be identified by cataloging public T cell receptors. The T cell repertoires of roughly 660 subjects were profiled by immunosequencing and related to cytomegalovirus serostatus. In addition to the first cohort of roughly 670 subjects, a separate validation cohort of some 120 different subjects was used. The study combined high-throughput TCR immunosequencing, statistical association of individual TCRs with disease status, and machine learning to predict cytomegalovirus infection status. To study patterns of TCR occurrence, a later analysis re-analyzed previously published TCR beta repertoires from under 750 donors and added high-resolution HLA genotyping. Rather than drawing on any new phenotypic data, the later analysis identified candidate immune exposures from TCR beta sequences and the way those sequences occurred across donors. An earlier analysis of roughly 600 of the donors used high-throughput TCR beta sequencing to judge whether each TCR beta V gene segment behaved as functional or pseudogenic. Donor age, sex, ethnicity and CMV serostatus were collected together with the repertoire data. A later genetic analysis took genome-wide SNP genotypes for about 65% of the roughly 670 donors and used that subset as a discovery cohort. Every repertoire in the discovery cohort had been generated on one and the same sequencing platform. Class I and class II HLA loci were covered by the typing at four-digit resolution. Typing coverage varied by locus: roughly 629-640 donors for A, B, C, DRB1 and DQB1; some 520 for DQA1; over 600 for DPA1; more than 450 for DPB1. Several DR-DQ haplotypes were handled as single units for association and clustering because linkage in the cohort was strong. Among a few hundred genotyped donors of the cohort, an average of around 240,000 unique TCR beta nucleotide sequences were sequenced per donor, about a sixth of them non-productive.

From the germline V gene (reference sequence), CDR1 is MNHNY and CDR2 is SVGAGI. For this chain, trimming is 8 bases at the V end and 3 bases at the J end, and the number of junction bases without a gene match is 9. The CDR3 has 15 amino acids, counting the end cysteine and phenylalanine. Only the CDR3 DNA is retained, 45 bases long and in frame from the first base. The cohort consisted of 666 healthy bone marrow donors. At the time of sampling, all cohort members were nominally healthy, though unrecorded immune exposures were likely present. The donor was CMV seronegative and was included in the group of a few hundred seronegative cohort members. Each donor provided a peripheral blood sample, and peripheral blood mononuclear cells were used for TCR beta sequencing. Genomic DNA extraction from the blood cell samples was performed with the Qiagen DNeasy Blood Extraction Kit. Overall study results and their limits: Correlated functional status among segregating V segments might reflect linkage disequilibrium, but an unknown experimental factor could not be ruled out. It was suggested by the authors that the approach could potentially be generalized to other disease states and immunological phenotypes. Strong co-occurrence of HLA alleles, especially DR and DQ, made assigning TCR associations to individual alleles difficult. In a later analysis, HLA-associated TCR beta chains showed more clonal expansion and lower generation probabilities than non-associated chains that were equally common. An earlier analysis of 587 of the donors showed that most TCR beta V segments appeared in productive rearrangements either about 87% or about 30% of the time, which broadly matched IMGT annotations. Most CMV-associated TCR beta chains appeared to be HLA-restricted in a later analysis, and the HLA associations seemed to be driven largely by CMV exposure. A further reported finding was that TCR beta sequences accurately predicted the HLA-A and HLA-B alleles for most subjects in the first cohort. Because the 87-base-pair reads could not distinguish some IMGT-functional V segments, including TRBV6-2 and TRBV6-3, those segments were excluded. Because some donors lacked HLA typing at each locus, the association tests relied only on the typed subset. Three of the identified cytomegalovirus-associated TCR beta chains were confirmed in vitro to be specific for cytomegalovirus antigens. CMV serostatus was the only immune exposure information available for the cohort. This cohort had only TCR beta chains sequenced, and the lack of alpha or paired-chain data limited which features could be detected. Cytomegalovirus status was reported to be diagnosed by the classifier with high specificity and sensitivity in both the original and validation cohorts. Sequencing depth was assumed to be roughly uniform across donors in the presence/absence analyses, though that assumption may not hold. An association between a missense DCLRE1C variant and V-gene and J-gene trimming of TCR beta chains was found in a later genetic analysis and replicated in an independent cohort. According to a later analysis, parvovirus B19, influenza, CMV and Epstein-Barr virus appeared linked to several top co-occurrence clusters. Around 16 rarely observed V segments, including chromosome 9 orphons, were excluded from the earlier analysis of some 590 of the donors because counts were too low. Most TCR sequences were observed very rarely across donors, whereas some public TCRs were present in many individuals. According to a later analysis, TCR association rates differed among HLA loci, with DRB1 alleles showing the most associated TCRs and HLA-C alleles showing the fewest. Compared with the roughly 710-donor mean, donors in an Asian-associated ancestry cluster had fewer N-insertions in productive TCRs, according to a later genetic analysis. A cluster of highly shared sequence variants was judged likely to be a technical artifact of the sequencing pipeline. In a later analysis, some 17,000 TCR beta sequences were associated with specific HLA alleles at a false discovery rate of 0.05. The study listed approximately 150 TCR beta chains as associated with cytomegalovirus.

Libraries were made using the immunoSEQ multiplex PCR assay. A mixture of 60 forward primers for TCR Vbeta segments and 13 reverse primers for TCR Jbeta segments was used in the multiplex PCR. The CDR3 region of rearranged TCR beta genes was amplified from genomic DNA by a multiplex PCR assay. The Illumina HiSeq System was used to sequence the amplified TCR beta libraries as 87-base-pair reads. Processing in the source paper ran as follows. A later analysis tallied 75 million to 95 million unique TCR beta chains across the 640 or so repertoires, and approximately 12 million of those chains were shared by two or more donors. A nearest-neighbor algorithm error-corrected the raw reads and collapsed the reads into unique sequences, merging closely related sequences to remove PCR and sequencing errors. V, D and J gene segments were assigned by aligning CDR3 sequences to IMGT reference sequences. For a sequence to be retained, a match of at least six nucleotides to both a V gene segment and a J gene segment was required. A rearrangement counted as productive if the CDR3 had no stop codons and remained in frame with V and J, and every other rearrangement counted as non-productive. Following IMGT convention, CDR3 was defined as the stretch from the second conserved V-encoded cysteine up to the conserved J-encoded phenylalanine. The earlier analysis of about 590 of the donors excluded sequences that lacked an unambiguous match to a single V gene segment. In an earlier analysis of several hundred of the donors, V segments were called functional above 56.7% productive rearrangements and were called segregating when the between-donor standard deviation exceeded 5%. A statistical classification framework was built to diagnose cytomegalovirus status from the catalog of TCR beta chain sequences. In a later analysis, V and J genes were assigned by comparing TCR nucleotide sequences against IMGT/GENE-DB human TR gene sequences. In a later analysis, CDR3 sequences and most-parsimonious VDJ recombination scenarios were assigned using the TCRdist pipeline. In a later analysis, each TCR beta chain was defined by its CDR3 amino acid sequence together with its V-gene family, and reads without a unique V-gene family were excluded. A later analysis removed 550 to 700 highly shared, low-generation-probability nucleotide sequences to deal with suspected cross-contamination and a sequencing artifact. A later analysis calculated a clonal expansion index for each public chain from normalized within-repertoire ranks of inferred template counts. In a later analysis, generation probabilities were computed with a VDJ recombination model fitted to out-of-frame rearrangements, and the resulting probabilities were checked against IGoR. Hypergeometric tests were used in a later analysis to score TCR-TCR, TCR-HLA and TCR-CMV co-occurrence, with a repertoire-size bias correction applied to the TCR pairs. False discovery rates were estimated in a later analysis by permuting HLA or CMV assignments 20 times. A later analysis grouped co-occurring TCRs with DBSCAN, adding TCRdist sequence similarity when clustering within HLA-allele-positive subsets. Repertoires with fewer than 30,000 or more than 120,000 public chains were left out of co-occurrence clustering, as were a handful of repertoires with anomalous nucleotide sharing. This is the immuneACCESS table as TCRdb keeps it, with only in-frame sequences that have V and J called. A part of the clones is gone; compared with another copy, unresolved V genes explain less than half, and the rest is unexplained. The V and J calls and clone size come from that table; D and trimming were worked out from the DNA. The sample has 150,000 to 200,000 clones on record, around 86% of them singletons. The ten largest account for approximately 2% of the sample.

As concerns this clone: Its antigen is currently not known. Base qualities are not provided; no much larger clone lies one nucleotide away.

The chain uses TRBV6-6 and TRBJ1-3, with TRBD1 matching 8 junction bases. The TCR was taken from a young woman in good health and CMV-seronegative. The sequenced material came from PBMCs. The base sequence is TGTGCCAGCCATCTTGACAGGGGAGGTGGAAACACCATATATTTT. It translates as CASHLDRGGGNTIYF.